Presented here are 4 T cell receptor beta chains from one specimen sequenced in a study of regulatory T cells in long-lasting Graves disease. Time point meaning: newly diagnosed GD, antithyroid drugs for less than 3 months. From PBMCs, RNA was extracted and then used to make the TCR library. Arm-PCR of CDR3 regions with iRepertoire HTBI primers generated TCR beta libraries. A single record per CDR3 protein comes from TCRdb applying MiXCR to the multiplex PCR reads. Of roughly 500,000 distinct CDR3 sequences listed, about 13% are singletons. The sample was also reused in another study, on T cells in Graves' hyperthyroidism and ophthalmopathy.

The sample was peripheral blood mononuclear cells (PBMCs), taken at new diagnosis, from a patient treated with antithyroid drugs. The receptors shown here come from a young man with Graves disease.

This clonotype was seen at least ten times. The chain joins TRBV6-1 to TRBJ1-2; D unclear. V lost 5 bases and J 4 bases, leaving 8 bases between the germline ends. From germline, CDR1 is MNHNS and CDR2 SASEGT. CDR3 size: 12 residues. The CDR3 DNA reads TGTGCCAGCAGTCCACCTTCCTATGGCTACACCTTC. It is translated as CASSPPSYGYTF.

This clonotype was seen ten or more times. CDR3: CASSLGPPQPQHF. As DNA, the CDR3 is TGTGCCAGCAGCTTAGGGCCCCCTCAGCCCCAGCATTTT. The gene calls are TRBV7-9 and TRBJ1-5; D gene unclear. The germline V gene has CDR1 SEHNR and CDR2 FQNEAQ (reference sequence). The germline V and J ends were trimmed by 1 base and 6 bases, with 7 bases remaining between them. This CDR3 region has 13 residues.

This clonotype has just a few counts. V gene TRBV19 combines with J gene TRBJ1-3; possible D gene TRBD1, 5 bases. V shed 4 bases and J shed 2 bases, with 12 bases lying between them. The CDR3 length is 15 residues. Looked up from germline, CDR1 is LNHDA and CDR2 is SQIVND (reference sequence). CDR3: CASSTSGTPGNTIYF. As DNA, the CDR3 is TGTGCCAGTAGTACCTCCGGGACTCCTGGAAACACCATATATTTT.

Ten or more counts support this clonotype. The chain carries TRBV5-1 and TRBJ2-1; 8 bases fit TRBD2. J lost 8 bases, V lost 2 bases, and 6 bases had no gene match. From germline, CDR1 is SGHRS and CDR2 YFSETQ. CDR3 length: 14 amino acids. CDR3 amino acids: CASSFGLAGDEQFF. The CDR3 DNA follows: TGCGCCAGCAGCTTCGGACTAGCTGGAGATGAGCAGTTCTTC.